This TCR beta chain appears in the sequencing data of a study of T-cell memory formation after mild COVID-19. This clonotype was counted many times. Germline V gene lookup returns CDR1 MNHEY and CDR2 SVGEGT. With V trimmed by 4 bases and J by 2 bases, 1 base remained unmatched. This CDR3 contains 15 residues. TCRdb re-analysed the 5' RACE reads in MiXCR, keeping a single row per CDR3 protein. The sample lists around 90,000 distinct CDR3 sequences, around 13% occurring once. This TCR came from an adult woman who had mild COVID-19 (a few samples of this study predate the infection). Cell type and time point are not known. The chain recombines TRBV6-2 or TRBV6-3 with TRBJ2-1, with TRBD2 identical over 11 bases. The material sequenced was PBMCs or a T cell subset sorted from them (not recorded which). The CDR3 DNA is TGTGCCAGCAGTTTGGGACTAGCGGCCTACAATGAGCAGTTCTTC. This gives the protein CASSLGLAAYNEQFF.